This T cell receptor (beta chain) stems from a study of spatial heterogeneity in lung cancer. About the research overall: Compared with alpha-chain sequences, beta-chain sequences were consistently detected in greater numbers. For the average unique TCR and UMI combination, more than 8.5 occurrences appeared in raw reads.

Every TCR cDNA molecule carried a tag that served as a unique molecular identifier. TCRdb re-called the 5' RACE reads with MiXCR, one entry per CDR3 protein. This table holds 35,000 to 40,000 distinct CDR3 sequences, about 7% found once. Time point noted: sample taken at primary tumor resection. Some 72 TRACERx patients with early, untreated non-small cell lung cancer donated samples. This clonotype was recorded many times. The clonotype was recovered from a female donor with early-stage non-small cell lung cancer. The sample consisted of PBMCs, taken at surgery.

As DNA, the CDR3 is TGCGCCAGCAGCTCCCGCTCCATGAACACTGAAGCTTTCTTT. This codes for CASSSRSMNTEAFF. The chain links TRBV5-1 to TRBJ1-1; D unclear. V lost 3 bases, J lost 0 bases, and 9 bases lay in between. CDR3 length: 14 amino acids. Germline V gene sequence: CDR1 SGHRS, CDR2 YFSETQ.